These 20 T cell receptor beta chains were sequenced from one sample in a study of cytomegalovirus exposure and HLA in healthy donors. PCR involved 60 Vbeta and 13 Jbeta primers. This table comes from immunoSEQ multiplex PCR, and its TCRdb copy is limited to in-frame clones, with some not included. The sample includes about 160,000 clones, roughly 82% seen only once; the top ten take more than 1.3%. Sequences were obtained from PBMCs. These receptors all stem from a girl aged 5-17 years in good health and CMV-seropositive.

The chain combines TRBV2 with TRBJ1-1; 7 bases align to TRBD1. This CDR3 has 15 amino acids. Germline CDR1 SNHLY, CDR2 FYNNEI. V was clipped by 0 bases and J by 3 bases; unmatched bases: 4. The DNA for the CDR3 is TGTGCCAGCAGTGAAGCCGGCAGGGGGGACACTGAAGCTTTCTTT. Protein: CASSEAGRGDTEAFF.

V and J are TRBV28 and TRBJ2-1; the D gene is possibly TRBD1 (6 bases). Germline V gene lookup returns CDR1 MDHEN and CDR2 SYDVKM. Trimming removed 6 bases at V and 9 bases at J, with 30 bases between. This CDR3 contains 18 residues. CDR3 sequence: CASSSPGSWTVPRVEQFF. CDR3 DNA: TGTGCCAGCAGCTCTCCGGGTTCCTGGACAGTTCCACGGGTTGAGCAGTTCTTC.

The rearrangement joins TRBV5-1 to TRBJ1-4, with a weak D call TRBD1 (6 bases). CDR3 length: 16 amino acids. Trimming left V 4 bases short and J 3 bases short, with 16 bases between. Germline-derived CDR1 and CDR2 are SGHRS and YFSETQ. The CDR3 spells CASSRMTGRANEKLFF. The DNA for the CDR3 is TGCGCCAGCAGCCGGATGACAGGCAGGGCTAATGAAAAACTGTTTTTT.

The genes are TRBV28 and TRBJ2-1, with 7 bases aligning to TRBD1. The germline CDR1 and CDR2 sequences are MDHEN and SYDVKM. This CDR3 spans 15 amino acids. Losses at the gene ends were 5 bases for V and 1 base for J; bases not matched to a gene: 5. CDR3 loop: CASSITGVSYNEQFF. The CDR3 nucleotides are TGTGCCAGCAGTATAACAGGGGTTTCCTACAATGAGCAGTTCTTC.

The chain couples TRBV18 to TRBJ1-2; D remains unclear. Trimming took off 4 bases at V and 9 bases at J, with 12 bases between the two ends. Germline assignment: CDR1 KGHSH and CDR2 LQKENI. The CDR3 is 12 amino acids. The CDR3 DNA reads as TGTGCCAGCTCACTCGGGTTCCTCAGCTACACCTTC. Translated: CASSLGFLSYTF.

The J gene is TRBJ1-1, the V gene TRBV6-4; 8 bases agree with TRBD1. Germline V gene data show CDR1 as MRHNA and CDR2 as SNTAGT. V trimming: 4 bases; J trimming: 10 bases; junction bases outside the gene matches: 11. This CDR3 has 14 amino acids. The CDR3 spells CASSVDRGPWGAFF. The CDR3 coding sequence is TGTGCCAGCAGTGTCGACAGGGGCCCCTGGGGAGCTTTCTTT.

The chain employs TRBV7-8 and TRBJ1-5, with a tentative D call TRBD1 (5 bases). CDR1 and CDR2 from the germline V gene are SGHVS and FQNEAQ. The V and J ends lost 1 base and 0 bases respectively, with 10 bases between them. The CDR3 has 16 residues. CDR3 DNA: TGTGCCAGCAGCTTAGTGGGGGGAACTAGCAATCAGCCCCAGCATTTT. Amino acids: CASSLVGGTSNQPQHF.

The V and J genes are TRBV6-1 and TRBJ2-7, with D possibly matching TRBD2 (6 bases). V was clipped by 8 bases and J by 3 bases, with 11 bases between them. Per the germline V gene, CDR1 is MNHNS and CDR2 is SASEGT. CDR3 length equals 12 residues. The CDR3 coding sequence is TGTGCCAGCCATGGGAGGAGCTACGAGCAGTACTTC. Amino acid sequence: CASHGRSYEQYF.

V is TRBV6-5 and J is TRBJ2-3; the D gene is possibly TRBD1 (6 bases). V gave up 7 bases and J gave up 3 bases, with 11 bases separating them. CDR3 size: 13 residues. Germline values: CDR1 MNHEY, CDR2 SVGAGI. CDR3 amino acids: CASTGTLTDTQYF. CDR3 coding DNA: TGTGCCAGCACTGGGACACTGACAGATACGCAGTATTTT.

The chain couples TRBV7-2 to TRBJ2-1; 7 bases are shared with TRBD2. This CDR3 comprises 18 residues. Germline V gene lookup returns CDR1 SGHTA and CDR2 FQGNSA. J gave up 3 bases and V 1 base, and 12 bases lay outside the gene matches. CDR3 sequence (DNA): TGTGCCAGCAGCTTAGGGGTTGGCGGGGGTGCTTACTACAATGAGCAGTTCTTC. Protein sequence: CASSLGVGGGAYYNEQFF.

This clone was recorded once. The CDR3 region has the DNA TGTGCCAGCAGCTTGGGAGGTCAGGGGGGCCTCACAGATACGCAGTATTTT. This codes for CASSLGGQGGLTDTQYF. The chain carries TRBV5-6 and TRBJ2-3; a weak D match, TRBD1 (7 bases). This CDR3 spans 17 amino acids. V was cut by 0 bases and J by 2 bases, with 16 bases left in between. Germline V gene sequence: CDR1 SGHDT, CDR2 YYEEEE.

The chain has TRBV11-2 and TRBJ1-4, with 11 bases lining up with TRBD1. J gave up 3 bases and V 4 bases, and 7 bases lay outside the gene matches. CDR3 size: 17 residues. CDR1 and CDR2 (germline): SGHAT, FQNNGV. The CDR3 DNA sequence: TGTGCCAGCAGCTCTCCGGGACAGGGGGTTTCTAATGAAAAACTGTTTTTT. This encodes CASSSPGQGVSNEKLFF.

DNA for the CDR3: TGTGCCAGCAGCCGACCAGGGCGGGGATCCTACGAGCAGTACTTC. Translating gives CASSRPGRGSYEQYF. J is TRBJ2-7 and V is TRBV28, with a weak D call TRBD2 (6 bases). This CDR3 has 15 amino acids. The V and J ends lost 6 bases and 1 base respectively, with 16 bases between them. Per the germline V gene, CDR1 is MDHEN and CDR2 is SYDVKM.

The V gene is TRBV27, the J gene TRBJ1-4; D is uncertain. This CDR3 is 16 amino acids long. CDR1 and CDR2 (germline): MNHEY, SMNVEV (reference sequence). Trimming took 0 bases from V and 8 from J, leaving 16 bases between them. Written as DNA, the CDR3 is TGTGCCAGCAGTTTATCGAGGGCAACTCCTTGGGAAAAACTGTTTTTT. Translation gives CASSLSRATPWEKLFF.

This clone was observed a single time. The V gene is TRBV30, the J gene TRBJ1-2; TRBD1 aligns across 7 bases. The CDR3 is 17 amino acids. J was trimmed by 3 bases and V by 0 bases; bases with no gene match: 13. The V gene's germline CDR1 is GTSNPN and CDR2 SVGIG (reference sequence). The CDR3 bases are TGTGCCTGGAGTGTCCCTTATCGACACAGGGGTTACTATGGCTACACCTTC. This codes for CAWSVPYRHRGYYGYTF.

J is TRBJ1-1 and V is TRBV28; TRBD1 agrees at 9 bases. The CDR3 is 14 amino acids. J was trimmed by 5 bases and V by 7 bases; bases with no gene match: 8. Germline V gene lookup returns CDR1 MDHEN and CDR2 SYDVKM. CDR3 sequence (DNA): TGTGCCAGCATGTGGGACAGGGTAAGGACTGAAGCTTTCTTT. Translating it yields CASMWDRVRTEAFF.

The genes are TRBV27 and TRBJ2-6; 15 bases are a match to TRBD2. Germline V gives CDR1 MNHEY, CDR2 SMNVEV (reference sequence). The CDR3 runs 18 residues. V gave up 4 bases and J gave up 0 bases; unmatched junction bases: 1. CDR3 amino acids: CASSSGLAGGSGANVLTF. The CDR3 DNA reads TGTGCCAGCAGTTCGGGACTAGCGGGGGGCTCTGGGGCCAACGTCCTGACTTTC.

This clone was seen a single time. The V call is TRBV5-1, the J call TRBJ1-2, with 7 bases lining up with TRBD1. Germline assignment: CDR1 SGHRS and CDR2 YFSETQ. V was clipped by 4 bases and J by 8 bases; unmatched bases: 14. The CDR3 runs 15 residues. CDR3: CASSLLFETGSGYTF. For the CDR3, the DNA is TGCGCCAGCAGCCTACTATTCGAGACAGGGAGCGGCTACACCTTC. The full variable domain, its missing parts supplied by reference TRBV5-1 and TRBJ1-2, is KAGVTQTPRYLIKTRGQQVTLSCSPISGHRSVSWYQQTPGQGLQFLFEYFSETQRNKGNFPGRFSGRQFSNSRSEMNVSTLELGDSALYLCASSLLFETGSGYTFGSGTRLTVV.

The chain is built from TRBV2 and TRBJ1-2, with D possibly being TRBD1 (6 bases). Looked up from germline, CDR1 is SNHLY and CDR2 is FYNNEI. V was clipped by 4 bases and J by 5 bases, with 14 bases between them. The CDR3 consists of 14 residues. The CDR3 loop reads CASSARTERYGYTF. Here the CDR3 DNA reads TGTGCCAGCAGTGCCAGGACAGAACGGTATGGCTACACCTTC.

This clone has more than one count but fewer than ten. The chain joins TRBV18 to TRBJ2-3; 8 bases agree with TRBD2. The CDR3 loop spans 14 amino acids. V shed 2 bases and J 6 bases; nucleotides not matched to a gene: 4. Germline CDR1 KGHSH, CDR2 LQKENI. The CDR3 coding sequence is TGTGCCAGCTCACCAGGACTAGCAGGGGATACGCAGTATTTT. The encoded protein is CASSPGLAGDTQYF.